This is a list of T cell receptor beta chains from one sample in a study of T cells in Graves' hyperthyroidism and ophthalmopathy. TCRdb called the multiplex PCR reads again in MiXCR, with one record for every CDR3 protein. The repertoire holds some 460,000 distinct CDR3 sequences, with more than 15% as singletons. The specimen was blood. Receptor source: a woman between 18 and 29 years old with Graves' hyperthyroidism. The conserved cysteine and the conserved F or W are not part of the CDR3 here. Clone size is not always given. Where it is, it says once, few, many or a class for expanded clones.

J gene,V gene,clone size,CDR3 protein
TRBJ2-2,TRBV9,-,ASSDQGSGTGYNTGELF
TRBJ1-4,TRBV12-3/TRBV12-4,few,ASSLGGSIEKLF
TRBJ2-2,TRBV6-2/TRBV6-3,-,ASSYSIQGTGELF
TRBJ1-2,TRBV20-1,-,SARGGGSAYT
TRBJ2-7,TRBV6-2/TRBV6-3,many,ASSLAGFSYEQY
TRBJ2-1,TRBV5-1,few,ASSLGVGDYNEQF
TRBJ2-5,TRBV28,many,ASSLSLAVIRGETQY
TRBJ1-2,TRBV5-6,many,ASSLGRQADYGYT
TRBJ1-5,TRBV20-1,-,SASRGTPYSNQPQH
TRBJ1-1,TRBV15,-,ATSSTSWTSITEAF
TRBJ2-3,TRBV20-1,many,SARGHVLLSDTQY
TRBJ2-1,TRBV6-2/TRBV6-3,-,ASSPREASGRATQF
TRBJ1-2,TRBV28,-,ACVEGTGYGYT
TRBJ1-1,TRBV29-1,few,SVVRDFRRTEAF
TRBJ1-5,TRBV7-2,many,ASSPTVYQPQH
TRBJ2-1,TRBV7-9,few,ASSFYVGGAYNEQF
TRBJ2-3,TRBV12-3/TRBV12-4,few,AGRGTSTDTQY
TRBJ2-1,TRBV20-1,many,SARGLPGVSRGNEQF
TRBJ2-6,TRBV11-2,many,ASSLLHTGANVLT